These 19 T cell receptor beta chains were sequenced from one sample in a study of blood T cell repertoires in COVID-19. Sequenced by immunoSEQ multiplex PCR; TCRdb stores in-frame clones only, minus some. The sample contains about 27,000 clones, around 83% of which appear only once. Material: peripheral blood. The origin of the receptors is a man between 65 and 85 years old with acute or convalescent COVID-19.

The chain employs TRBV9 and TRBJ2-1; D gene uncertain. V was clipped by 3 bases and J by 3 bases, with 7 bases between them. The CDR3 loop spans 13 amino acids. CDR1 SGDLS and CDR2 YYNGEE come from the germline V gene. CDR3 residues: CASSGRSYNEQFF. CDR3 DNA sequence: TGTGCCAGCAGCGGGAGAAGCTACAATGAGCAGTTCTTC.

This chain links TRBV30 with TRBJ1-2; D may be TRBD1 (5 bases). Trimming pared 5 bases from V and 8 bases from J, leaving 15 bases between. Germline loops: CDR1 GTSNPN, CDR2 SVGIG (reference sequence). This CDR3 is 12 amino acids long. The CDR3 spells CAWETGGWGYTF. The CDR3, as DNA: TGTGCCTGGGAAACAGGAGGGTGGGGCTACACCTTC.

This chain connects TRBV24-1 to TRBJ1-2; TRBD1 agrees at 7 bases. V gave up 4 bases and J gave up 1 base; unmatched junction bases: 8. Germline V lookup: CDR1 KGHDR, CDR2 SFDVKD. The CDR3 is made up of 16 amino acids. CDR3 sequence: CATSDGEGQINYGYTF. CDR3 DNA: TGTGCCACCAGTGACGGTGAGGGACAGATTAACTATGGCTACACCTTC.

The J gene is TRBJ1-6, the V gene TRBV18; no clear D gene. The CDR3 totals 15 residues. Germline-derived CDR1 and CDR2 are KGHSH and LQKENI. V was shortened by 2 bases and J by 5 bases, with 10 bases between the two germline ends. This CDR3 is CASSPVAANNSPLHF. Written as DNA, the CDR3 is TGTGCCAGCTCACCAGTGGCCGCAAATAATTCACCCCTCCACTTT.

The V gene is TRBV6-5, the J gene TRBJ1-1; TRBD1 might be the D (6 bases). Trimming cost V 7 bases and J 0 bases, with 9 bases left between them. Germline lookup yields CDR1 MNHEY and CDR2 SVGAGI. This CDR3 has 13 residues. The CDR3 loop reads CASNGQLNTEAFF. The DNA of the CDR3 is TGTGCCAGCAACGGACAGCTGAACACTGAAGCTTTCTTT.

This clone is a singleton in its sample. The J gene is TRBJ2-7, the V gene TRBV29-1; tentatively, D is TRBD1 (6 bases). The CDR3 has 12 residues. Trimming shortened V by 6 bases and J by 6 bases, and 15 bases separated the two germline ends. Germline CDR1 and CDR2: SQVTM and ANQGSEA. CDR3 bases: TGCAGCGTGAGTTTGACAGGAGGCGAGCAGTACTTC. Its translation: CSVSLTGGEQYF.

The V gene is TRBV7-9, the J gene TRBJ2-2, with TRBD1 matching over 7 bases. CDR3 length: 16 amino acids. After removal of 4 bases from V and 0 bases from J, the junction contained 5 bases not matched to a gene. Germline V gene lookup returns CDR1 SEHNR and CDR2 FQNEAQ (reference sequence). This CDR3 reads CASSSQGQSNTGELFF. The CDR3 coding sequence is TGTGCCAGCAGCTCCCAGGGACAGTCGAACACCGGGGAGCTGTTTTTT.

The chain is built from TRBV5-4 and TRBJ2-7; 14 nucleotides match TRBD2. CDR3 length: 15 amino acids. Looked up from germline, CDR1 is SGHNT and CDR2 is YYREEE (reference sequence). The V segment lost 4 bases and the J segment 6 bases; nucleotides outside the gene matches: 6. CDR3 coding DNA: TGTGCCAGCAGCAGACTAGCGGGAGGGCCTATCGAGCAGTACTTC. This encodes CASSRLAGGPIEQYF.

V gene TRBV7-8 combines with J gene TRBJ2-7, with D possibly matching TRBD1 (6 bases). Germline assignment: CDR1 SGHVS and CDR2 FQNEAQ. The CDR3 spans 16 residues. V was cut by 5 bases and J by 0 bases, with 17 bases left in between. Here the CDR3 reads CASSTFTRGSSYEQYF. The CDR3 DNA follows: TGTGCCAGCAGCACCTTCACGAGGGGGAGCTCCTACGAGCAGTACTTC.

This chain links TRBV25-1 with TRBJ1-5; the D gene is possibly TRBD1 (6 bases). Germline V CDR1 and CDR2: MGHDK, SYGVNS. The CDR3 length is 18 residues. V lost 9 bases and J lost 0, with 24 bases in between. The CDR3 sequence is CARKYLTDRIFSNQPQHF. The DNA of the CDR3 is TGTGCCAGGAAATACCTCACGGACAGAATATTTAGCAATCAGCCCCAGCATTTT.

The gene calls are TRBV29-1 and TRBJ2-3; TRBD2 is a possible D gene (6 bases). V was pared by 7 bases and J by 5 bases, with 16 bases between. This CDR3 comprises 13 residues. CDR1 is SQVTM and CDR2 is ANQGSEA in the germline V gene. CDR3 coding DNA: TGCAGCGCCCTGGCGGGATTTTTAGATACGCAGTATTTT. This translates into CSALAGFLDTQYF.

The V and J genes are TRBV7-9 and TRBJ2-1; weak D call: TRBD2 (6 bases). Germline V gene sequence: CDR1 SEHNR, CDR2 FQNEAQ (reference sequence). Deletions cut 4 bases from V and 3 bases from J, with 10 bases between. The CDR3 extends over 14 amino acids. CDR3 in amino acids: CASSSGLFYNEQFF. CDR3 in DNA: TGTGCCAGCAGCTCGGGACTCTTCTACAATGAGCAGTTCTTC.

This clone was observed a handful of times. The chain recombines TRBV30 with TRBJ2-2; D gene unclear. Germline V CDR1 and CDR2: GTSNPN, SVGIG (reference sequence). Trimming pared 2 bases from V and 6 bases from J, leaving 10 bases between. The CDR3 has 13 residues. The CDR3 DNA reads as TGTGCCTGGAGTTTTGTCAGTCCCGGGGAGCTGTTTTTT. Translation: CAWSFVSPGELFF.

A note on this clone: The sample has other DNA sequences that encode this CDR3 too. CDR3 DNA sequence: TGCGCCAGCAGCTTGGCGGCGGGGGGGAACAATGAGCAGTTCTTC. It specifies CASSLAAGGNNEQFF. The J gene is TRBJ2-1, the V gene TRBV5-1, with 9 bases that match TRBD2. This CDR3 is built from 15 residues. The V gene's germline CDR1 is SGHRS and CDR2 YFSETQ. V shed 0 bases, J shed 5 bases, and the junction held 3 bases outside the gene matches.

The chain has TRBV28 and TRBJ1-1; 7 bases align to TRBD1. The CDR3 length is 16 residues. After removal of 4 bases from V and 0 bases from J, the junction contained 8 bases not matched to a gene. Germline V gene lookup returns CDR1 MDHEN and CDR2 SYDVKM. The CDR3 DNA reads TGTGCCAGCAGTTCCTTAGAGGGGGCCATGAACACTGAAGCTTTCTTT. Translation gives CASSSLEGAMNTEAFF.

This clone occurred once. The V and J genes are TRBV27 and TRBJ1-5, with D perhaps TRBD1 (5 bases). The germline CDR1 and CDR2 sequences are MNHEY and SMNVEV (reference sequence). The CDR3 totals 13 residues. CDR3 coding DNA: TGTGCGTCCTGGGGGAGGGGCAATCAGCCCCAGCATTTT. Translation gives CASWGRGNQPQHF.

This clone was observed at least ten times. The J gene is TRBJ2-1, the V gene TRBV30; 7 bases are a match to TRBD2. V was clipped by 0 bases and J by 3 bases; unmatched bases: 5. Germline loops: CDR1 GTSNPN, CDR2 SVGIG (reference sequence). This CDR3 has 15 residues. The CDR3 loop is CAWSVRGGSYNEQFF. CDR3 bases: TGTGCCTGGAGTGTAAGGGGAGGGAGCTACAATGAGCAGTTCTTC. Looking up the rest from reference TRBV30 and TRBJ2-1 gives the full variable domain: SQTIHQWPATLVQPVGSPLSLECTVEGTSNPNLYWYRQAAGRGLQLLFYSVGIGQISSEVPQNLSASRPQDRQFILSSKKLLLSDSGFYLCAWSVRGGSYNEQFFGPGTRLTVL.

The chain has TRBV5-1 and TRBJ2-3; 11 bases match TRBD2. Trimming at V came to 2 bases and at J to 4 bases, leaving 9 bases not matched to a gene. CDR3 length: 17 amino acids. Germline CDR1 reads SGHRS; CDR2 reads YFSETQ. The CDR3 spells CASSFTSGGPTADTQYF. For the CDR3, the DNA is TGCGCCAGCAGCTTTACTAGCGGGGGACCAACAGCAGATACGCAGTATTTT. The full variable domain, in which reference TRBV5-1 and TRBJ2-3 provide the parts outside the CDR3, is KAGVTQTPRYLIKTRGQQVTLSCSPISGHRSVSWYQQTPGQGLQFLFEYFSETQRNKGNFPGRFSGRQFSNSRSEMNVSTLELGDSALYLCASSFTSGGPTADTQYFGPGTRLTVL.

This sequence joins TRBV5-1 and TRBJ2-1, with 7 bases matching TRBD2. V was pared by 4 bases and J by 0 bases, with 4 bases of the junction left unmatched. CDR3 size: 15 residues. Germline CDR1 is SGHRS and CDR2 is YFSETQ. CDR3 in amino acids: CASSLSGDSYNEQFF. CDR3 DNA sequence: TGCGCCAGCAGCCTCAGCGGGGACTCCTACAATGAGCAGTTCTTC.